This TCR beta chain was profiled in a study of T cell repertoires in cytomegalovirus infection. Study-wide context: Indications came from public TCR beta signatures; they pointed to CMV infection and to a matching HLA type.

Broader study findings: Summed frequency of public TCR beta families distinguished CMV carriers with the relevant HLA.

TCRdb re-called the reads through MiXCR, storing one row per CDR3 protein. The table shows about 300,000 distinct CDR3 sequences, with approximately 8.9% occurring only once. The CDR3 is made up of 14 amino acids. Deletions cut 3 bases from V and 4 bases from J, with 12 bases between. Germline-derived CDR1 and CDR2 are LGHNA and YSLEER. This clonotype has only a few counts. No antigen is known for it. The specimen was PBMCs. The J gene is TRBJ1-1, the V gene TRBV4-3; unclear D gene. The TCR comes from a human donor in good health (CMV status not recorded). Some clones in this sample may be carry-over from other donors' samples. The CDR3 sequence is CASSQPRESTEAFF. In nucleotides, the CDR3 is TGCGCCAGCAGCCAGCCCCGGGAGAGCACTGAAGCTTTCTTT.